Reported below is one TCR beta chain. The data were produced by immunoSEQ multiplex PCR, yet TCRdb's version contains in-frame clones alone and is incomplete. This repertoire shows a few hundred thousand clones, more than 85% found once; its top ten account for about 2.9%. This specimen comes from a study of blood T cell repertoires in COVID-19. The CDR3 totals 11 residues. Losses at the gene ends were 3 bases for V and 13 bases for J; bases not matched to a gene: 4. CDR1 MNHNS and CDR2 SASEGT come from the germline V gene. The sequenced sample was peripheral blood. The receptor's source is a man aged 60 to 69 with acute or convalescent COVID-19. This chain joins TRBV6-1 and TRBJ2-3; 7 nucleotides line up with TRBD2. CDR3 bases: TGTGCCAGCAGTGACGGGGGGTGGAAGTATTTT. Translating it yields CASSDGGWKYF.